Each of the 17 T cell receptor beta chains below was sequenced from the same sample in a study of shared clonotypes between healthy human individuals. Data came from immunoSEQ multiplex PCR; TCRdb stores just in-frame clones and leaves some out. The sample includes 1.5 million to 2.5 million clones, roughly 95% seen only once; the top ten take under 1.5%. Naive CD8 cells, CD45RO-negative and positively selected for CCR7, excluded terminally differentiated effector memory CD45RA+ cells. Material: naive CD8+ T cells sorted from blood. All receptors come from a man younger than 30 in good health.

This rearrangement joins TRBV5-1 to TRBJ1-1; 9 positions agree with TRBD1. Per the germline V gene, CDR1 is SGHRS and CDR2 is YFSETQ. CDR3 length: 15 residues. With V trimmed by 5 bases and J by 3 bases, 8 bases remained unmatched. The CDR3 DNA follows: TGCGCCAGCAGGAATCCGGGACAGGGAGACACTGAAGCTTTCTTT. Translated, it gives CASRNPGQGDTEAFF.

The chain has TRBV5-4 and TRBJ2-5; 7 nucleotides agree with TRBD2. This CDR3 comprises 16 residues. Losses at the gene ends were 0 bases for V and 6 bases for J; bases not matched to a gene: 11. CDR1 is SGHNT and CDR2 is YYREEE in the germline V gene (reference sequence). The CDR3 nucleotides are TGTGCCAGCAGCTTGGAATTAGCGGGTTCTGGGCAGACCCAGTACTTC. This sequence encodes CASSLELAGSGQTQYF.

This chain links TRBV21-1 with TRBJ2-5; the listed D gene, TRBD2, was not tested against the DNA. TRBV21-1 is listed as a pseudogene. The CDR3 is 16 amino acids. The CDR3, as DNA: TGTGCCAGCAGCAAACAGAACTGGACTTACAAGAAGACCCAGTACTTC. Encoded protein: CASSKQNWTYKKTQYF.

The chain has TRBV7-8 and TRBJ2-3; D may be TRBD2 (5 bases). Looked up from germline, CDR1 is SGHVS and CDR2 is FQNEAQ. The CDR3 is made up of 16 amino acids. V lost 7 bases, J lost 2 bases, and 19 bases lay in between. CDR3 in DNA: TGTGCCAGCACCTTCGGGGTCTACGCCGTCACAGATACGCAGTATTTT. This sequence encodes CASTFGVYAVTDTQYF.

The chain is built from TRBV10-2 and TRBJ1-1, with D uncertain. CDR3 size: 12 residues. The germline V gene has CDR1 WSHSY and CDR2 SAAADI. V was cut by 8 bases and J by 4 bases, with 11 bases left in between. This CDR3 is CASLEGATEAFF. CDR3 coding DNA: TGCGCCAGCCTCGAGGGAGCCACTGAAGCTTTCTTT.

This rearrangement joins TRBV9 to TRBJ1-2, with 9 positions matching TRBD1. J lost 6 bases, V lost 0 bases, and 3 bases had no gene match. Looked up from germline, CDR1 is SGDLS and CDR2 is YYNGEE. This CDR3 region has 14 residues. CDR3: CASSVAGTGNGYTF. The CDR3, as DNA: TGTGCCAGCAGCGTAGCTGGGACAGGGAATGGCTACACCTTC.

The rearrangement uses TRBV15 and TRBJ1-2, with D unclear. V was shortened by 6 bases and J by 0 bases, with 11 bases between the two germline ends. The germline V gene encodes CDR1 LNHNV and CDR2 YYDKDF (reference sequence). This CDR3 has 14 amino acids. This CDR3 is CATRPEGPNYGYTF. CDR3 coding DNA: TGTGCCACCAGGCCGGAAGGGCCTAACTATGGCTACACCTTC.

Notes on this clone: The sample contains more than one DNA sequence encoding this CDR3. The V call is TRBV7-9, the J call TRBJ2-5; the D is unclear. Germline V CDR1 and CDR2: SEHNR, FQNEAQ (reference sequence). Trimming took off 3 bases at V and 1 base at J, with 6 bases between the two ends. The CDR3 runs to 13 residues. The DNA for the CDR3 is TGTGCCAGCAGCTTGGTCAGCCAAGAGACCCAGTACTTC. As protein: CASSLVSQETQYF. Full variable domain (remainder filled in from reference TRBV7-9 and TRBJ2-5): DTGVSQNPRHKITKRGQNVTFRCDPISEHNRLYWYRQTLGQGPEFLTYFQNEAQLEKSRLLSDRFSAERPKGSFSTLEIQRTEQGDSAMYLCASSLVSQETQYFGPGTRLLVL.

V usage is TRBV5-1 and J usage is TRBJ2-5; TRBD1 matches 7 bases. After removal of 3 bases from V and 1 base from J, the junction contained 3 bases not matched to a gene. This CDR3 comprises 14 residues. The germline V gene has CDR1 SGHRS and CDR2 YFSETQ. CDR3 DNA sequence: TGCGCCAGCAGCTCGGGACAGACCCAAGAGACCCAGTACTTC. It translates to CASSSGQTQETQYF.

This chain's CDR3 is CASNNEGDNTGELFF. The DNA of the CDR3 is TGTGCCAGTAATAACGAGGGTGATAACACCGGGGAGCTGTTTTTT. The V gene is TRBV19, the J gene TRBJ2-2; tentatively, D is TRBD2 (5 bases). The CDR3 spans 15 residues. V was pared by 7 bases and J by 2 bases, with 14 bases between. The germline gives CDR1 LNHDA, CDR2 SQIVND (reference sequence).

V is TRBV11-2 and J is TRBJ2-1; D is uncertain. Germline lookup yields CDR1 SGHAT and CDR2 FQNNGV. The V and J ends lost 5 bases and 10 bases respectively, with 12 bases between them. This CDR3 contains 12 residues. CDR3 nucleotides: TGTGCCAGCAGCACCGGTGGCTGGGAGCAGTTCTTC. This sequence encodes CASSTGGWEQFF.

The CDR3 bases are TGTGCCAGCAGCTTAGCGACAGAGGGCAATCAGCCCCAGCATTTT. Translation: CASSLATEGNQPQHF. V gene TRBV7-8 combines with J gene TRBJ1-5, with D perhaps matching TRBD1 (5 bases). The CDR3 consists of 15 residues. Trimming removed 0 bases from V and 2 bases from J, with 8 bases in between. The V gene's germline CDR1 is SGHVS and CDR2 FQNEAQ. Full variable domain (remainder filled in from reference TRBV7-8 and TRBJ1-5): GAGVSQSPRYKVAKRGQDVALRCDPISGHVSLFWYQQALGQGPEFLTYFQNEAQLDKSGLPSDRFFAERPEGSVSTLKIQRTQQEDSAVYLCASSLATEGNQPQHFGDGTRLSIL.

This chain uses TRBV5-6 with TRBJ2-3; 8 bases fit TRBD2. This CDR3 region has 17 residues. V was clipped by 0 bases and J by 11 bases; unmatched bases: 17. Germline CDR1 SGHDT, CDR2 YYEEEE. The CDR3 DNA reads as TGTGCCAGCAGCTTGGTCCCCGGGACTAGTCCCCTTCGGGAGCAGTATTTT. It specifies CASSLVPGTSPLREQYF.

The chain carries TRBV4-1 and TRBJ1-2, with D perhaps TRBD1 (6 bases). V shed 2 bases and J shed 1 base, with 11 bases lying between them. CDR1 is MGHRA and CDR2 is YSYEKL in the germline V gene. The CDR3 length is 15 residues. The CDR3 DNA reads as TGCGCCAGCAGCCAATTGGAGGGGGGTAACTATGGCTACACCTTC. It specifies CASSQLEGGNYGYTF.

The chain's CDR3 is CASSLTLNTEAFF. The CDR3 region has the DNA TGCGCCAGCAGCCTTACATTGAACACTGAAGCTTTCTTT. V and J are TRBV4-1 and TRBJ1-1; no definite D call. The V gene's germline CDR1 is MGHRA and CDR2 YSYEKL. V shed 4 bases and J shed 0 bases, with 6 bases lying between them. There are 13 residues in the CDR3.

This chain joins TRBV29-1 and TRBJ2-3; 7 nucleotides agree with TRBD1. Germline V gene sequence: CDR1 SQVTM, CDR2 ANQGSEA. With 5 bases clipped from V and 2 bases from J, the junction kept 7 bases outside the gene matches. The CDR3 totals 14 residues. The CDR3 nucleotides read TGCAGCGTTCCGACAGGGACAGCCACAGATACGCAGTATTTT. It codes for CSVPTGTATDTQYF.

The rearrangement uses TRBV28 and TRBJ2-2, with D perhaps matching TRBD1 (6 bases). V dropped 6 bases and J dropped 1 base, with 12 bases sitting between them. There are 15 residues in the CDR3. Germline CDR1 MDHEN, CDR2 SYDVKM. The CDR3 nucleotides are TGTGCCAGCAGGCCCGTACAGGGGAACACCGGGGAGCTGTTTTTT. Its protein is CASRPVQGNTGELFF.